The 2 T cell receptor beta chains presented below share a single source sample, sequenced in a study of cytomegalovirus exposure and HLA in healthy donors. Use of 60 Vbeta and 13 Jbeta primers characterized the PCR. The repertoire was sequenced with immunoSEQ multiplex PCR; TCRdb's copy has only in-frame clones and lacks some. The table shows roughly 120,000 clones, with 65% to 85% occurring only once. The sample comprised PBMCs. Receptor source: a woman younger than 30 in good health and CMV-seronegative.

J is TRBJ1-4 and V is TRBV5-4; TRBD1 matches 7 bases. The CDR3 covers 16 residues. In germline, CDR1 is SGHNT, CDR2 YYREEE (reference sequence). V shed 4 bases and J 1 base; nucleotides not matched to a gene: 7. This chain's CDR3 is CASSRQQGLTNEKLFF. CDR3 nucleotides: TGTGCCAGCAGCAGACAACAGGGGTTAACTAATGAAAAACTGTTTTTT.

The V and J genes are TRBV4-1 and TRBJ1-6; D uncertain. Trimming removed 1 base from V and 0 bases from J, with 16 bases in between. This CDR3 is built from 19 residues. Looked up from germline, CDR1 is MGHRA and CDR2 is YSYEKL. The CDR3, as DNA: TGCGCCAGCAGCCAAGGGCGGATTACCTCTAGCTCCTATAATTCACCCCTCCACTTT. The encoded protein is CASSQGRITSSSYNSPLHF.